This is a list of T cell receptor beta chains from one sample in a study of blood T cell repertoires in COVID-19. TCRdb's copy holds only in-frame clones and misses some; the assay was immunoSEQ multiplex PCR. The data hold around 190,000 clones, with around nine tenths observed a single time. Sequenced material: peripheral blood. The receptor set was obtained from a man aged 45-65 years with COVID-19, enrolled during active disease. CDR3s include the opening cysteine and the closing phenylalanine or tryptophan. The D gene is left open where the match is weak. Clone size appears in some rows only: once, few, many, or a class for an expanded clone.

d_gene: TRBD2
v_gene: TRBV12-3/TRBV12-4
abundance: .
j_gene: TRBJ2-7
CDR3aa: CASSLTSGNEQYF
CDR3nt: TGTGCCAGCAGTTTAACTAGCGGGAACGAGCAGTACTTC

d_gene: .
v_gene: TRBV3-1/TRBV3-2
abundance: .
j_gene: TRBJ2-7
CDR3aa: CASSQGQGLSAYEQYF
CDR3nt: TGTGCCAGCAGCCAAGGGCAGGGACTTTCGGCCTACGAGCAGTACTTC

d_gene: .
v_gene: TRBV4-2
abundance: .
j_gene: TRBJ1-1
CDR3aa: CASSQLSGNTEAFF
CDR3nt: TGTGCCAGCAGCCAATTATCGGGGAACACTGAAGCTTTCTTT

d_gene: TRBD2
v_gene: TRBV10-3
abundance: once
j_gene: TRBJ2-1
CDR3aa: CALHPGSGLAFHEQFF
CDR3nt: TGTGCCCTTCACCCGGGTTCGGGACTAGCTTTCCATGAGCAGTTCTTC

d_gene: .
v_gene: TRBV15
abundance: .
j_gene: TRBJ1-3
CDR3aa: CATSRDMGRAQGNTIYF
CDR3nt: TGTGCCACCAGCAGAGATATGGGCAGGGCGCAGGGAAACACCATATATTTT

d_gene: .
v_gene: TRBV19
abundance: .
j_gene: TRBJ1-5
CDR3aa: CASSIVGGGGNQPQHF
CDR3nt: TGTGCCAGTAGTATAGTAGGTGGAGGGGGCAATCAGCCCCAGCATTTT

d_gene: .
v_gene: TRBV5-4
abundance: .
j_gene: TRBJ2-3
CDR3aa: CASSRPGLLKVDTQYF
CDR3nt: TGTGCCAGCAGCCGACCGGGACTCCTAAAGGTTGATACGCAGTATTTT

d_gene: .
v_gene: TRBV25-1
abundance: .
j_gene: TRBJ2-5
CDR3aa: CASSEWVGGPQETQYF
CDR3nt: TGTGCCAGCAGTGAATGGGTGGGAGGTCCCCAAGAGACCCAGTACTTC

d_gene: .
v_gene: TRBV12-3/TRBV12-4
abundance: .
j_gene: TRBJ2-3
CDR3aa: CASSFLGPNTQYF
CDR3nt: TGTGCCAGCAGTTTTCTTGGGCCCAATACGCAGTATTTT

d_gene: TRBD1
v_gene: TRBV10-3
abundance: .
j_gene: TRBJ1-1
CDR3aa: CAISGRDRGVTEAFF
CDR3nt: TGTGCCATCAGTGGCCGGGACAGGGGGGTAACTGAAGCTTTCTTT

d_gene: .
v_gene: TRBV10-2
abundance: .
j_gene: TRBJ1-5
CDR3aa: CATWGGEGDQPQHF
CDR3nt: TGCGCCACCTGGGGGGGAGAGGGGGATCAGCCCCAGCATTTT